The entry that follows covers one TCR beta chain sequence. Lacking the conserved final phenylalanine or tryptophan, this CDR3 likely reflects a read error. It is unclear where the CDR3 begins or ends on the DNA, so no DNA is shown, and the CDR3 is as TCRdb lists it. With termini counted, the CDR3 has 13 amino acids. The V gene's germline CDR1 is SEHNR and CDR2 FQNEAQ (reference sequence). These data are taken from a study of PD-1 blockade in classical Hodgkin lymphoma. The protocol was immunoSEQ multiplex PCR, while the TCRdb copy is restricted to in-frame clones and leaves out a portion. The sample carries about 22,000 clones, about three quarters recorded once. Following autologous stem cell transplantation, relapse occurred in every patient, and exposure to brentuximab vedotin varied.

This chain connects TRBV7-9 to TRBJ2-7; TRBD1 was called by the table and not checked on the DNA. This TCR derives from a human donor with classical Hodgkin lymphoma. Material: peripheral blood mononuclear cells (PBMCs), obtained before the second cycle of nivolumab. This CDR3 reads CASSLVSIWCQVL.